This passage covers 11 T cell receptor beta chains from one sample sequenced in a study of blood T cell repertoires in COVID-19. Libraries were prepared by immunoSEQ multiplex PCR; TCRdb keeps only in-frame clonotypes and omits some of them. The sample records over 200,000 clones, 87% being singletons. Sequencing was done on a sample of peripheral blood. The receptor source for this set is a woman aged 45-60 years with acute or convalescent COVID-19.

This clone was counted once. The rearrangement joins TRBV7-2 to TRBJ1-1, with D possibly TRBD1 on 5 matching bases. Trimming left V 5 bases short and J 3 bases short, with 16 bases between. This CDR3 spans 15 amino acids. In germline, CDR1 is SGHTA, CDR2 FQGNSA. The CDR3 nucleotides read TGTGCCAGCAGCCCCAGAGGCAGGGCGGACACTGAAGCTTTCTTT. It is translated as CASSPRGRADTEAFF.

CDR3: CATSSRPPHTDTQYF. CDR3 nucleotides: TGTGCCACCAGCTCTCGCCCTCCACACACAGATACGCAGTATTTT. V usage is TRBV15 and J usage is TRBJ2-3; D not certain. This CDR3 is 15 amino acids long. Germline loops: CDR1 LNHNV, CDR2 YYDKDF (reference sequence). With 5 bases removed from V and 2 bases from J, the gap between germline ends came to 14 bases. The full variable domain, rest sourced from reference TRBV15 and TRBJ2-3, is DAMVIQNPRYQVTQFGKPVTLSCSQTLNHNVMYWYQQKSSQAPKLLFHYYDKDFNNEADTPDNFQSRRPNTSFCFLDIRSPGLGDTAMYLCATSSRPPHTDTQYFGPGTRLTVL.

The chain links TRBV27 to TRBJ1-5; the D gene is possibly TRBD1 (6 bases). Germline lookup yields CDR1 MNHEY and CDR2 SMNVEV (reference sequence). The CDR3 extends over 13 amino acids. V shed 5 bases and J shed 7 bases, with 12 bases lying between them. The CDR3 spells CASSRQAVQPQHF. In DNA, the CDR3 is TGTGCCAGCAGTCGACAGGCGGTGCAGCCCCAGCATTTT.

This clone was seen a single time. V gene TRBV7-9 combines with J gene TRBJ1-6, with D hard to call. Germline V gene lookup returns CDR1 SEHNR and CDR2 FQNEAQ (reference sequence). V lost 5 bases to trimming and J lost 0 bases, with 8 bases between them. This CDR3 spans 15 amino acids. The CDR3 loop is CASSPGGSYNSPLHF. For the CDR3, the DNA is TGTGCCAGCAGCCCCGGCGGCTCCTATAATTCACCCCTCCACTTT.

The chain couples TRBV7-8 to TRBJ2-1; D gene ambiguous. Looked up from germline, CDR1 is SGHVS and CDR2 is FQNEAQ. This CDR3 contains 16 residues. Trimming stripped 5 bases from V and 4 bases from J, with 18 bases between. CDR3 nucleotide sequence: TGTGCCAGCAGCCTTAGTCTTCTCACCCCGTACAATGAGCAGTTCTTC. Protein: CASSLSLLTPYNEQFF.

The chain combines TRBV24-1 with TRBJ1-4; the match to TRBD1 covers 10 bases. CDR3 size: 15 residues. CDR1 and CDR2 from the germline V gene are KGHDR and SFDVKD. V gave up 4 bases and J gave up 5 bases; unmatched junction bases: 3. CDR3 bases: TGTGCCACCAGTGACCCGGGACAGGGGAATGAAAAACTGTTTTTT. It yields the protein CATSDPGQGNEKLFF.

In nucleotides, the CDR3 is TGCGCCAGCAGCTTGGCGTACGAGCAGTACTTC. Translating gives CASSLAYEQYF. The V call is TRBV5-1, the J call TRBJ2-7; D is ambiguous. This CDR3 has 11 amino acids. The V gene lost 0 bases and the J gene lost 4 bases, with 2 bases spanning the gap. The germline V gene encodes CDR1 SGHRS and CDR2 YFSETQ.

The chain combines TRBV19 with TRBJ2-1; TRBD1 matches 9 bases. V dropped 5 bases and J dropped 5; count of bases not matched to a gene: 16. The CDR3 is 18 residues long. Per the germline V gene, CDR1 is LNHDA and CDR2 is SQIVND (reference sequence). The CDR3: CASSRMGVGTGINNEQFF. CDR3 coding DNA: TGTGCCAGTAGTCGGATGGGTGTAGGGACAGGGATTAACAATGAGCAGTTCTTC.

The chain combines TRBV7-8 with TRBJ2-3; D is uncertain. CDR3 length: 15 residues. CDR1 and CDR2 (germline): SGHVS, FQNEAQ. The V end was cut by 4 bases, the J end by 4 bases, with 15 bases between. CDR3 region: CASSSQPQSPDTQYF. In DNA form, the CDR3 reads TGTGCCAGCAGCTCCCAGCCACAGTCTCCAGATACGCAGTATTTT.

This clone was recorded only once. The chain uses TRBV28 and TRBJ1-2; unclear D gene. V gave up 2 bases and J gave up 4 bases, with 5 bases separating them. Germline assignment: CDR1 MDHEN and CDR2 SYDVKM. The CDR3 consists of 12 residues. Here the CDR3 DNA reads TGTGCCAGCAGTTTAGGGAGCTATGGCTACACCTTC. Its protein product is CASSLGSYGYTF.

This clone has only a few counts. The chain combines TRBV29-1 with TRBJ1-2; D is ambiguous. The CDR3 is 11 residues long. Trimming shortened V by 5 bases and J by 2 bases, and 6 bases separated the two germline ends. Per the germline V gene, CDR1 is SQVTM and CDR2 is ANQGSEA. The DNA for the CDR3 is TGCAGCGTTCATGGCAACTATGGCTACACCTTC. This sequence encodes CSVHGNYGYTF.